This TCR beta chain was captured in a study of T cells in placental villitis. About the study as a whole: Placental TCR-beta repertoires were compared across villitis of unknown etiology, gestational-age-matched unaffected controls, and infectious villitis in order to test an allograft-versus-infection hypothesis. The research as a whole found: CMV-specific clone frequencies were higher in infectious CMV cases than in villitis of unknown etiology (about 0.0099 vs 0.00097), and the villitis of unknown etiology frequencies did not differ from those of controls. Small amounts of decidua were contained in the paraffin blocks, so some of the captured T cells, especially in controls, may have been decidual rather than villous infiltrates. With bulk tissue sequencing, helper, regulatory or cytotoxic T cells could not be distinguished, nor could maternal versus fetal T cells, and gamma-delta receptors were excluded.

Comment on this clone: Which antigen it targets is not known. Base-call qualities are not available, and no considerably larger clone is one nucleotide away.

There are 14 amino acids in the CDR3, from cysteine to phenylalanine inclusive. CDR3 DNA only is kept here, 42 bases in frame from base 1. CDR1 and CDR2 are read off the germline V gene as SNHLY and FYNNEI. Trimming removed 4 bases from V and 5 bases from J; the gene matches leave 4 bases unexplained. Five infectious villitis placentae were included, four with confirmed cytomegalovirus and one with Toxoplasma gondii, and were not matched to other groups. Mothers with infectious villitis were younger, had smaller fetuses, and delivered preterm or experienced intrauterine demise in two cases. Placentae were collected after delivery and underwent gross and histological evaluation before archival tissue selection. Five 10-micron scrolls were cut from each FFPE block, and DNA was isolated using the AllPrep DNA/RNA FFPE Tissue kit. NanoDrop was used to check DNA concentration and purity, while a Bioanalyzer was used to assess RNA quality.

The immunoSEQ v4 bias-controlled multiplex PCR assay, performed blinded to group allocation, was used to amplify TCR-beta CDR3 regions from genomic DNA. To estimate the quantities of nucleated cells and T cells in each sample, reference gene primers were added alongside the TCR-beta primers. Sequencing of the libraries was performed on an Illumina MiSeq with a 100-cycle paired-end protocol. The original pipeline was this. Diversity and richness were calculated in immunoSEQ Analyzer software; richness by iChao1, clonality based on Pielou evenness and Shannon diversity (0-1, higher means less diverse). CDR3 amino acid sequences with V/J genes were queried against VDJdb for CMV, EBV and influenza A specificities using confidence 3 and substitution 2. The Morisita-Horn index was used to assess TCR-beta amino acid clonotype overlap between villitis of unknown etiology, infectious villitis and control repertoires. TCRdb's version of the immuneACCESS table is confined to in-frame rearrangements and falls short of the full clone set. An unresolved V gene accounts for under half of the shortfall where checked; the remainder is of unknown origin. V and J calls and clone size come straight from that table; D and trimming were deduced from the DNA. The sample yields roughly 3,400 clones; about 74% were counted once. The ten most abundant clones make up about a sixth of the sample.

The clonotype comes from a human patient with infectious villitis; the placental T cells may come from both mother and fetus. The specimen sequenced was placental tissue containing maternal and fetal cells. The chain couples TRBV2 to TRBJ2-4; 8 bases in the junction line up with TRBD2. The base sequence is TGTGCCAGCAGTGTAACAGCGGGGGAAAACATTCAGTACTTC. It specifies CASSVTAGENIQYF.